This is a list of T cell receptor beta chains from one sample in a study of tumor-infiltrating lymphocytes in localized non-small cell lung cancer. TCRdb's table, derived via immunoSEQ multiplex PCR, lists solely in-frame clones and lacks some. The sample has more than 15,000 clones; about three quarters are singletons. Sequenced input: lung tumor tissue. The receptors originated from a human donor with non-small cell lung cancer. CDR3s include the opening cysteine and the closing phenylalanine or tryptophan. The D gene is left open where the match is weak. Only some rows state a clone size, as once, few, many or a class for expanded clones.

TGCGCCAGCAGCCAAGATTCGGGGGGGTTCGCTGAAGCTTTCTTT	CASSQDSGGFAEAFF	TRBV4-1	NA	TRBJ1-1	NA
TGTGCTAGTGGTTATGGGCAGGGTGGGTTCAGTCAGCCCCAGCATTTT	CASGYGQGGFSQPQHF	TRBV12-5	NA	TRBJ1-5	NA
TGTGCCAGCAGCTTCAGCCTATCCGGGACTAGAGACACAGATACGCAGTATTTT	CASSFSLSGTRDTDTQYF	TRBV5-4	TRBD2	TRBJ2-3	NA
TGTGCCAGCAGCGTAGGGGGGGACACTGAAGCTTTCTTT	CASSVGGDTEAFF	TRBV7-2	NA	TRBJ1-1	NA
TGCAGCGCCCGAGGGGACCGCACAGGGTGGGAGCAGTACTTC	CSARGDRTGWEQYF	TRBV29-1	NA	TRBJ2-7	NA
TGTGCCAGCAGGTTCGCAGGTCAAGAGACCCAGTACTTC	CASRFAGQETQYF	TRBV6-1	NA	TRBJ2-5	NA
TGTGCCAGCAGCTTAGGGGGGGGGCTTCAAGAGACCCAGTACTTC	CASSLGGGLQETQYF	TRBV13	NA	TRBJ2-5	NA
TGTGCCAGCAGCTTAGTCGCGCGGCAGGCCAACAATGAGCAGTTCTTC	CASSLVARQANNEQFF	TRBV7-9	NA	TRBJ2-1	NA
TGTGCCAGCAGGTACCCTGGCTCAGAATACAATGAGCAGTTCTTC	CASRYPGSEYNEQFF	TRBV7-2	NA	TRBJ2-1	once
TGCAGTGTTTTAGCGGGCTACGAGCAGTACTTC	CSVLAGYEQYF	TRBV20-1	TRBD2	TRBJ2-7	medium-sized
TGCGCCAGCAGCATAGGACCCGAGGGGGATGAGCAGTTCTTC	CASSIGPEGDEQFF	TRBV5-1	NA	TRBJ2-1	NA
TGTGCCACCAGCAGAGCCGGGACTAGCGGGAGGAATGAGCAGTTCTTC	CATSRAGTSGRNEQFF	TRBV15	TRBD2	TRBJ2-1	NA
TGTGCCAGCAGCTTATCGGGGTCGGGTCAGCCCCAGCATTTT	CASSLSGSGQPQHF	TRBV7-9	NA	TRBJ1-5	NA
TGTGCCAGCTCGGCCGGTTACCAAGAGACCCAGTACTTC	CASSAGYQETQYF	TRBV18	NA	TRBJ2-5	NA
TGTGCCAGCAGCTACACCGGGACAGGCATATCCTACGAGCAGTACTTC	CASSYTGTGISYEQYF	TRBV6-6	TRBD1	TRBJ2-7	NA
TGTGCCAGCGCCGGGACTAGCGGGGTCGGGGAGCTGTTTTTT	CASAGTSGVGELFF	TRBV9	TRBD2	TRBJ2-2	once
TGCAGCGTTGGGCACTACCTGGAAAATAATGAGCAGTTCTTC	CSVGHYLENNEQFF	TRBV29-1	NA	TRBJ2-1	NA
TGTGCCAGCACCGACACAGGGATCAATCAGCCCCAGCATTTT	CASTDTGINQPQHF	TRBV2	NA	TRBJ1-5	few